This TCR beta chain emerged from a study of T cell repertoires in cytomegalovirus infection. Overall study context: Public TCR beta signatures indicated both CMV infection and matching HLA type.

In this sample, this clonotype turned up many times. Antigen: not known. MiXCR, applied by TCRdb to the reads, yields one record per CDR3 protein. The sample shows 310,000 or so distinct CDR3 sequences, 20% to 30% of them seen only once. V shed 0 bases and J shed 7 bases, with 7 bases lying between them. The CDR3 is made up of 13 amino acids. Germline V gene lookup returns CDR1 LGHNA and CDR2 YSLEER. Study-wide findings and caveats: Clonotype analysis showed dominance of the ex vivo response by HLA-C-restricted CMV-specific TCR beta clonotypes.

The sample taken for sequencing was PBMCs. The sequence was obtained from a human donor in good health (CMV status not recorded). Some clones in this sample may be carry-over from other donors' samples. This chain uses TRBV4-3 with TRBJ1-5, with unresolved D. Here the CDR3 DNA reads TGCGCCAGCAGCCAAGAAATCGGGCAGCCCCAGCATTTT. Its protein is CASSQEIGQPQHF.